This T cell receptor beta chain was identified in a study of T cell responses to AZD1222 COVID-19 vaccine. Regarding the study as a whole: Distributed over spike, vaccine-associated CD4 TCRs predominated at 160-218 and 743-854.

The CDR3 loop spans 15 amino acids. V lost 6 bases and J lost 6, with 18 bases in between. Germline V gene data show CDR1 as SNHLY and CDR2 as FYNNEI. Note on this clone: The antigen is unknown.

Method: immunoSEQ multiplex PCR; TCRdb's copy keeps in-frame clones and lacks some. This sample has some 81,000 clones; just over 90% occur once, and the top ten carry around a tenth. Investigators merged groups given second doses at roughly 4 or roughly 12 weeks. J is TRBJ1-5 and V is TRBV2; TRBD1 might be the D (6 bases). The sample was peripheral blood, taken 28 days after the second AZD1222 dose. This clonotype was obtained from an adult who received the AZD1222 COVID-19 vaccine. The CDR3 reads CASRHRDGGGQPQHF. The CDR3 DNA sequence: TGTGCCAGCAGGCACAGGGACGGAGGGGGTCAGCCCCAGCATTTT.